The 11 T cell receptor beta chains given below trace back to one sample, sequenced in a study of post-analysis software for immune sequencing data. Broader study findings: In patients, TRBV5-6, TRBV5-1 and TRBV20-1 belonged to roughly five TRBV segments found more frequently than in controls.

No antigens are known for them. Unique molecular identifiers were built into the TCR beta cDNA libraries. TCRdb re-called the PCR reads with MiXCR, one entry per CDR3 protein. The profile covers about 820,000 distinct CDR3 sequences, with 53% appearing a single time and about 4.8% taken by the ten largest. What was sequenced was blood. These receptors all stem from a girl aged 10-17 years with multiple sclerosis.

This clonotype occurred a few times. One end of the junction is discordant with germline, which a read error may explain. The chain employs TRBV7-3 and TRBJ1-2; 9 bases match TRBD1. Germline V CDR1 and CDR2: SGHTA, FQGTGA. This CDR3 contains 15 residues. CDR3 loop: CAGSLGQGLLGGYTF. The CDR3 coding sequence is TGTGCCGGCAGCTTGGGACAGGGCCTCCTCGGGGGCTACACCTTC. The full variable domain, rest sourced from reference TRBV7-3 and TRBJ1-2, is GAGVSQTPSNKVTEKGKYVELRCDPISGHTALYWYRQSLGQGPEFLIYFQGTGAADDSGLPNDRFFAVRPEGSVSTLKIQRTERGDSAVYLCAGSLGQGLLGGYTFGSGTRLTVV.

This clonotype has only a few counts. The chain employs TRBV12-3 or TRBV12-4 and TRBJ2-5; the match to TRBD1 covers 9 bases. Near its end, the DNA agrees better with TRBJ2-7, so the J call may be wrong. This CDR3 region has 18 residues. CDR3: CASSLRTGAREGTYEQYF. The CDR3 DNA reads TGTGCCAGCAGTTTAAGGACAGGGGCCCGAGAAGGGACCTACGAGCAGTACTTC.

This sequence joins TRBV5-1 and TRBJ2-3; 14 positions match TRBD2. CDR3 length equals 17 residues. The germline gives CDR1 SGHRS, CDR2 YFSETQ. V was pared by 0 bases and J by 0 bases, with 0 bases of the junction left unmatched. The DNA of the CDR3 is TGCGCCAGCAGCTTGGGGACTAGCGGGAGGAGCACAGATACGCAGTATTTT. This sequence encodes CASSLGTSGRSTDTQYF.

This clonotype was seen only once. The rearrangement joins TRBV18 to TRBJ2-6; maybe TRBD1 (5 bases). V was trimmed by 4 bases and J by 0 bases, leaving 16 bases between them. Germline-derived CDR1 and CDR2 are KGHSH and LQKENI. This CDR3 has 18 amino acids. The CDR3 loop is CASSLRQGLSSGANVLTF. The CDR3 DNA reads TGTGCCAGCTCACTTCGGCAGGGTCTAAGCTCTGGGGCCAACGTCCTGACTTTC.

The chain carries TRBV4-1 and TRBJ2-7; tentative D call: TRBD1 (6 bases). This CDR3 has 12 amino acids. Germline CDR1 is MGHRA and CDR2 is YSYEKL. V was pared by 4 bases and J by 3 bases, with 7 bases between. The CDR3 bases are TGCGCCAGCAGCCGGGACAACTACGAGCAGTACTTC. Encoded protein: CASSRDNYEQYF.

This chain links TRBV6-1 with TRBJ2-3; TRBD1 agrees at 8 bases. This CDR3 has 14 residues. Germline CDR1 reads MNHNS; CDR2 reads SASEGT. The V segment lost 11 bases and the J segment 0 bases; nucleotides outside the gene matches: 7. The CDR3 nucleotides read TGTGCCTTAGAGAACAGGGGGAGCACAGATACGCAGTATTTT. This codes for CALENRGSTDTQYF.

The chain is built from TRBV18 and TRBJ2-5; D gene unclear. The CDR3 has 13 residues. Germline-derived CDR1 and CDR2 are KGHSH and LQKENI. Trimming left V 5 bases short and J 4 bases short, with 11 bases between. The CDR3 DNA sequence: TGTGCCAGCTCATCTACAGTGGGAGAGACCCAGTACTTC. Translation gives CASSSTVGETQYF.

Only a few counts were recorded for this clonotype. This rearrangement joins TRBV6-4 to TRBJ2-1, with 7 bases lining up with TRBD2. With V trimmed by 4 bases and J by 3 bases, 3 bases remained unmatched. The germline gives CDR1 MRHNA, CDR2 SNTAGT. CDR3 length: 14 amino acids. CDR3 amino acids: CASSASGDYNEQFF. In nucleotides, the CDR3 is TGTGCCAGCAGTGCTAGCGGAGACTACAATGAGCAGTTCTTC.

This chain uses TRBV7-2 with TRBJ2-1, with 8 nucleotides matching TRBD2. CDR1 SGHTA and CDR2 FQGNSA come from the germline V gene. CDR3 length equals 16 residues. With 1 base clipped from V and 7 bases from J, the junction kept 9 bases outside the gene matches. The CDR3 region is CASSLVQRELGNEQFF. The CDR3 coding sequence is TGTGCCAGCAGCTTAGTTCAGCGGGAGTTGGGTAATGAGCAGTTCTTC. The variable domain in full, with the rest retrieved from reference TRBV7-2 and TRBJ2-1, is GAGVSQSPSNKVTEKGKDVELRCDPISGHTALYWYRQSLGQGLEFLIYFQGNSAPDKSGLPSDRFSAERTGGSVSTLTIQRTQQEDSAVYLCASSLVQRELGNEQFFGPGTRLTVL.

The rearrangement joins TRBV29-1 to TRBJ2-1, with TRBD2 matching over 9 bases. The CDR3 is made up of 16 amino acids. V lost 1 base to trimming and J lost 4 bases; unmatched junction nucleotides: 8. Looked up from germline, CDR1 is SQVTM and CDR2 is ANQGSEA. The DNA of the CDR3 is TGCAGCGTTGAAGCTCTCCGGACTAGCGTATACAATGAGCAGTTCTTC. Translated, it gives CSVEALRTSVYNEQFF.

The chain employs TRBV2 and TRBJ2-3, with 10 bases that match TRBD2. The V and J ends lost 4 bases and 4 bases, in that order; junction bases with no gene match: 8. Germline values: CDR1 SNHLY, CDR2 FYNNEI. The CDR3 has 16 residues. The CDR3 nucleotides are TGTGCCAGCAGTGTAAAAGGAGCGGGGGGGTCAGATACGCAGTATTTT. This encodes CASSVKGAGGSDTQYF.